This T cell receptor (beta chain) was identified in a study of blood T cell repertoires in COVID-19 (dated by TCRdb to the early 2020s). Notes on the research overall: Collaborator samples came from the United States, Italy and Spain and covered acute and convalescent phases of COVID-19. The sample metadata nearly always contained a de-identified subject ID, COVID-19 status, age in years and sex. A freely available public database, intended as a resource for researchers studying the immune response to SARS-CoV-2, is where the repertoires were released. Deeply sampled blood TCRbeta repertoires from subjects exposed to, actively infected with, or recovered from COVID-19 were included in the dataset. The material from the prospective study consisted of cDNA or gDNA derived from T cells, B-cell-depleted T cells, or PBMCs. The samples were drawn from the first 160 participants of the ongoing ImmuneRACE study and from roughly 1,300 subjects provided by 6 global collaborators. Where available, HLA class I and class II types were taken from metadata supplied by the sample provider and were not determined by assay-based typing.

Each collaborating institution followed its own protocols to collect whole blood in K2EDTA tubes. Collaborator samples were shipped for TCRbeta analysis as frozen whole blood, isolated PBMCs, or DNA extracted from either sample type. The full study reports these points: The amount of clinical and demographic metadata varied by source and participant and was provided uncurated.

For this clone: Its antigen is not yet known. Base-call qualities are not available, and no considerably larger clone is one nucleotide away.

The immunoSEQ Assay, a bias-controlled multiplex PCR, was used to amplify TCRbeta CDR3 regions from genomic DNA. The published analysis was carried out like this. Within the assay, amplification of reference gene primers was used to estimate how many nucleated cells each sample contained. Sequence reads were collapsed and filtered to measure the absolute abundance of every unique TCRbeta CDR3 rearrangement. Productive Simpson clonality was computed per sample as the square root of Simpson's diversity index over productive rearrangements. The source is immuneACCESS, and TCRdb retained only in-frame sequences with V and J called. Part of the clones is not carried over; for the studies checked, unresolved V genes explain less than half of this, and the remainder is unexplained. V and J calls plus clone size are reproduced from that table; the DNA served to infer D and trimming. The sample yields about 200,000 clones; roughly nine tenths were counted once. 1% to 1.5% of the sample is held by the ten biggest clonotypes.

This clonotype was sampled from a man aged 30 to 39 with acute or convalescent COVID-19. The sequencing sample was made of peripheral blood.

The DNA reads as follows: TGTGCCAGCAGCCAAAGCTGGGGGCGGGCCGGGGAGCTGTTTTTT. This encodes CASSQSWGRAGELFF. The rearrangement joined TRBV3-1 (or the pseudogene TRBV3-2) to TRBJ2-2; the D gene is possibly TRBD1, with 6 bases matching. CDR1 and CDR2, per the germline V gene (reference sequence), are LGHDT and YNNKEL. The CDR3 holds 15 amino acids from the cysteine to the phenylalanine. Kept here is only the CDR3 DNA, which spans 45 bases and is read in frame from base 1. Between the V and J ends, shortened by 2 bases and 6 bases respectively, the junction contains 13 bases.